This passage covers 12 T cell receptor beta chains from one sample sequenced in a study of T cells after yellow fever vaccination. TCRdb analysed the 5' RACE reads with MiXCR anew, one entry per CDR3 protein. Of about 330,000 distinct CDR3 sequences listed, roughly 4.3% are singletons. The sequenced sample was PBMCs, obtained 5 days after the yellow fever booster vaccination. All receptors come from a young man who received the YFV17D yellow fever vaccine.

For the CDR3, the DNA is TGCGCCAGCAGCTTGGGGAGGCTAGCGGGAATTAGCACAGATACGCAGTATTTT. It codes for CASSLGRLAGISTDTQYF. The chain links TRBV5-1 to TRBJ2-3; 9 bases are a match to TRBD2. Trimming took 0 bases from V and 0 from J; bases not matched to a gene: 8. The germline V gene has CDR1 SGHRS and CDR2 YFSETQ. This CDR3 is built from 18 residues.

The chain recombines TRBV10-3 with TRBJ1-1, with TRBD1 matching 8 bases. CDR1 and CDR2 from the germline V gene are ENHRY and SYGVKD. Unmatched junction bases numbered 19, after V lost 7 bases and J lost 6 bases. The CDR3 spans 17 residues. The DNA of the CDR3 is TGTGCCATCACCCCGGGACAGGAGAACCGTGGACGCTCTGAAGCTTTCTTT. Protein sequence: CAITPGQENRGRSEAFF.

This rearrangement joins TRBV10-3 to TRBJ2-7; TRBD2 is a possible D gene (5 bases). Germline-derived CDR1 and CDR2 are ENHRY and SYGVKD. CDR3 length: 14 amino acids. The V gene lost 3 bases and the J gene lost 0 bases, with 9 bases spanning the gap. CDR3 sequence: CAISDPGNSYEQYF. The CDR3 bases are TGTGCCATCAGTGACCCGGGGAACTCCTACGAGCAGTACTTC.

This clonotype appeared a few times. V gene TRBV27 combines with J gene TRBJ2-7; D possibly corresponds to TRBD1 (6 bases). Germline CDR1 is MNHEY and CDR2 is SMNVEV (reference sequence). Trimming removed 3 bases from V and 6 bases from J, with 15 bases in between. CDR3 length: 14 amino acids. The CDR3 coding sequence is TGTGCCAGCAGTTTGGGGGCCCCGGGTGGCGAGCAGTACTTC. Translated, it gives CASSLGAPGGEQYF.

The gene calls are TRBV18 and TRBJ1-5; the D is unclear. The CDR3 has 15 residues. V lost 0 bases, J lost 3 bases, and 9 bases lay in between. Germline V CDR1 and CDR2: KGHSH, LQKENI. CDR3 DNA sequence: TGTGCCAGCTCACCACCTAACAGACTCAATCAGCCCCAGCATTTT. This encodes CASSPPNRLNQPQHF.

This clonotype was counted only a few times. This chain links TRBV2 with TRBJ2-7; D is perhaps TRBD1 or TRBD2 (6 bases each). The CDR3 spans 14 residues. The germline V gene encodes CDR1 SNHLY and CDR2 FYNNEI. With 4 bases removed from V and 0 bases from J, the gap between germline ends came to 10 bases. The CDR3 sequence is CASSGEDSSYEQYF. The CDR3 DNA reads TGTGCCAGCAGTGGGGAGGACAGCTCCTACGAGCAGTACTTC.

This clonotype was detected a few times. The V gene is TRBV7-2, the J gene TRBJ2-7; D call uncertain. The V and J ends lost 3 bases and 4 bases respectively, with 16 bases between them. This CDR3 comprises 15 residues. Germline V gene data show CDR1 as SGHTA and CDR2 as FQGNSA. The DNA of the CDR3 is TGTGCCAGCAGCTTCGGGCCCGGTGGTTCTTACGAGCAGTACTTC. As protein: CASSFGPGGSYEQYF.

The sample holds a few counts of this clonotype. The CDR3: CASSTTAGYGYTF. The CDR3 nucleotides are TGTGCCAGCAGCACGACAGCGGGCTATGGCTACACCTTC. The chain recombines TRBV7-3 with TRBJ1-2; D might be TRBD1 (5 bases). There are 13 residues in the CDR3. The ends were cut back, 5 bases at V and 4 bases at J, with 11 bases in the middle. Per germline, CDR1 SGHTA and CDR2 FQGTGA.

This clonotype appeared a few times. Here the CDR3 reads CASLQGGETQYF. In nucleotides, the CDR3 is TGTGCCAGCTTACAGGGTGGAGAGACCCAGTACTTC. This chain links TRBV6-2 or TRBV6-3 with TRBJ2-5; a possible D gene is TRBD1 (6 bases). V lost 8 bases to trimming and J lost 4 bases, with 11 bases between them. The germline V gene encodes CDR1 MNHEY and CDR2 SVGEGT. CDR3 size: 12 residues.

This clonotype has at least ten counts. The gene calls are TRBV4-3 and TRBJ2-3; either TRBD1 or TRBD2 may fit D (6 bases each). V was pared by 1 base and J by 4 bases, with 12 bases between. The germline gives CDR1 LGHNA, CDR2 YSLEER. The CDR3 covers 15 residues. CDR3 bases: TGCGCCAGCAGCCAAGTGGGGGGCCCTGCAGATACGCAGTATTTT. Encoded protein: CASSQVGGPADTQYF.

In this sample, this clonotype turned up many times. The chain is built from TRBV21-1 and TRBJ1-1; the table names TRBD1, a call not compared with the DNA. TRBV21-1 corresponds to a pseudogene. The length of the CDR3 is 14 residues. The CDR3 sequence is CASTSGDSNTEAFF. The CDR3 coding sequence is TGTGCCAGCACCTCCGGGGACAGTAACACTGAAGCTTTCTTT.

The rearrangement joins TRBV7-2 to TRBJ2-6, with 8 nucleotides matching TRBD2. V was pared by 3 bases and J by 1 base, with 11 bases of the junction left unmatched. The CDR3 extends over 19 amino acids. The germline V gene encodes CDR1 SGHTA and CDR2 FQGNSA. DNA for the CDR3: TGTGCCAGCAGCTTCCGGACTTTAGCGGGGCCTTCTGGGGCCAACGTCCTGACTTTC. As protein: CASSFRTLAGPSGANVLTF.